Listed below are T cell receptor beta chains from one sample, sequenced in a study of tumor-infiltrating lymphocytes in primary liver carcinoma. TCRdb reanalysed the multiplex PCR reads using MiXCR and keeps one entry per CDR3 protein. Among around 54,000 distinct CDR3 sequences, about 80% were seen once, and the ten largest hold around 23%. Sequencing was carried out using liver tumor tissue from sampling region 2. All receptors derive from a man aged 40-50 years with primary liver carcinoma and hepatitis B virus infection. The CDR3 runs from the conserved cysteine through the conserved F or W. Fields, in order: J gene, D gene, clone size, V gene, CDR3 protein, CDR3 DNA. A D gene is named only where the DNA matches it firmly. Clone size is shown for a subset of rows, as once, few, many or a class of expanded clone.

J: TRBJ2-1
D: -
size: -
V: TRBV11-2
CDR3: CASSSRPSARIYEQFF
DNA: TGTGCTAGCAGCTCGCGCCCCAGCGCGAGGATCTATGAGCAATTCTTC

J: TRBJ2-7
D: -
size: -
V: TRBV4-2
CDR3: CASRPGLAGDYELYF
DNA: TGTGCCAGCAGACCCGGGCTGGCAGGGGACTACGAGCTGTACTTT

J: TRBJ2-1
D: TRBD1
size: large
V: TRBV29-1
CDR3: CSVEWDRIRSYNEQFF
DNA: TGCAGCGTTGAATGGGACAGGATTAGATCTTACAATGAGCAGTTCTTC

J: TRBJ1-2
D: -
size: -
V: TRBV6-5
CDR3: CASRDDGVRGYTF
DNA: TGTGCCAGCAGAGACGACGGGGTGCGCGGCTACACCTTC

J: TRBJ2-1
D: -
size: -
V: TRBV10-1
CDR3: CASSDRSSYNERLF
DNA: TGCGCCAGCAGTGACAGAAGCTCCTACAATGAGCGGTTATTC

J: TRBJ2-1
D: -
size: -
V: TRBV12-3/TRBV12-4
CDR3: CASSSWGASSYNERFF
DNA: TGTGCCAGCAGTTCCTGGGGGGCTAGCTCCTACAATGAGCGATTCTTC

J: TRBJ2-1
D: -
size: -
V: TRBV6-5
CDR3: CASSARESSYNGQLF
DNA: TGTGCCAGCAGCGCGAGGGAGAGCTCCTACAATGGGCAGCTCTTC

J: TRBJ2-2
D: -
size: -
V: TRBV10-1
CDR3: CASSEGGTNTRELFF
DNA: TGTGCCAGCAGTGAAGGCGGGACGAACACCAGGGAGCTGTTTTTT

J: TRBJ2-7
D: -
size: -
V: TRBV6-5
CDR3: CASSCRDIGRRVNEQYF
DNA: TGTGCCAGCAGTTGCAGGGACATCGGCAGGCGAGTGAACGAGCAGTACTTC

J: TRBJ2-5
D: TRBD2
size: few
V: TRBV29-1
CDR3: CSVGGRAETQYF
DNA: TGCAGCGTTGGTGGGAGGGCTGAGACCCAGTACTTC

J: TRBJ2-1
D: TRBD2
size: -
V: TRBV11-2
CDR3: CASILPPLAGEAYNEQFF
DNA: TGTGCCAGCATCCTTCCTCCACTAGCGGGAGAAGCCTACAATGAGCAGTTCTTC

J: TRBJ2-1
D: TRBD2
size: -
V: TRBV5-4
CDR3: CDSSDQLAGYNKQFF
DNA: TGTGACAGCAGCGATCAACTAGCGGGGTACAATAAGCAGTTCTTC

J: TRBJ2-5
D: -
size: once
V: TRBV10-1
CDR3: CVSSESGYGQETQYF
DNA: TGCGTCAGCAGTGAGTCTGGTTATGGACAGGAGACCCAGTACTTC

J: TRBJ1-1
D: -
size: -
V: TRBV5-6
CDR3: CASNGGDGMNAEAFF
DNA: TGTGCCAGCAACGGAGGGGACGGAATGAACGCTGAAGCTTTCTTT

J: TRBJ2-4
D: -
size: -
V: TRBV6-6
CDR3: CDSSSMTGGNIQYF
DNA: TGTGACAGCAGTTCCATGACAGGTGGAAACATTCAGTACTTC

J: TRBJ2-2
D: -
size: once
V: TRBV4-2
CDR3: CVSSRGDSHTGELFF
DNA: TGTGTCAGCAGCCGAGGTGACAGCCACACCGGGGAGCTGTTTTTT

J: TRBJ1-1
D: -
size: -
V: TRBV28
CDR3: CASSFLMLLWRANTEAFF
DNA: TGTGCCAGCAGTTTCCTTATGCTCCTGTGGAGGGCAAACACTGAAGCTTTCTTT

J: TRBJ2-1
D: TRBD2
size: -
V: TRBV5-1
CDR3: CTSSLGGTSGTNEQFF
DNA: TGCACCAGCAGCTTGGGGGGGACTAGCGGAACAAATGAGCAGTTCTTC

J: TRBJ1-2
D: -
size: -
V: TRBV7-9
CDR3: CANSLGQQGGYTF
DNA: TGTGCCAACAGCTTAGGCCAACAGGGTGGCTACACCTTC

J: TRBJ1-2
D: -
size: -
V: TRBV12-3/TRBV12-4
CDR3: CASTLVARGNYGYTF
DNA: TGTGCCAGCACTTTAGTCGCTCGGGGGAACTATGGCTACACCTTC

J: TRBJ2-5
D: -
size: many
V: TRBV10-3
CDR3: CAIREAETQYF
DNA: TGTGCCATCAGGGAGGCAGAGACCCAGTACTTC

J: TRBJ2-7
D: -
size: -
V: TRBV6-6
CDR3: CAISQTSSYYEQYF
DNA: TGTGCCATCAGCCAAACGTCTAGTTACTACGAGCAGTACTTC

J: TRBJ2-1
D: -
size: -
V: TRBV6-5
CDR3: CASTYSSTRGSREFF
DNA: TGTGCCAGCACTTACTCTAGTACTAGGGGGAGTCGGGAGTTCTTC

J: TRBJ2-1
D: -
size: -
V: TRBV6-6
CDR3: CASRYGANKQFF
DNA: TGTGCCAGCAGGTACGGAGCTAACAAGCAGTTCTTC

J: TRBJ2-1
D: -
size: medium-sized
V: TRBV11-2
CDR3: CASSSSFEQFF
DNA: TGTGCCAGCAGCTCCTCGTTTGAGCAGTTCTTC

J: TRBJ1-1
D: -
size: many
V: TRBV28
CDR3: CASRETGTNTEAFF
DNA: TGTGCCAGCAGGGAGACAGGTACTAACACTGAAGCTTTCTTT

J: TRBJ2-7
D: TRBD2
size: -
V: TRBV4-1
CDR3: CASSMGLAGPSSTDEQYF
DNA: TGCGCCAGCAGCATGGGACTAGCGGGGCCGTCTTCTACCGACGAGCAGTATTTC

J: TRBJ2-7
D: -
size: -
V: TRBV28
CDR3: CASSSPFATFGSEQYF
DNA: TGTGCCAGCAGTTCCCCCTTCGCTACCTTCGGATCCGAACAGTACTTC

J: TRBJ1-4
D: -
size: -
V: TRBV11-2
CDR3: CASSLVGTGTINEKLFF
DNA: -

J: TRBJ1-2
D: -
size: many
V: TRBV6-5
CDR3: CASSPHGRDGNYGYTF
DNA: TGTGCCAGCAGCCCCCACGGCCGGGACGGTAACTATGGCTACACCTTC

J: TRBJ2-1
D: -
size: -
V: TRBV12-3/TRBV12-4
CDR3: CVSSFRPSSYNEQFF
DNA: TGTGTCAGCAGTTTTAGACCGAGCTCCTACAATGAGCAGTTCTTC

J: TRBJ2-1
D: TRBD2
size: -
V: TRBV4-1
CDR3: CANSQSETSGDNEQFF
DNA: TGCGCCAACAGCCAATCCGAGACTAGCGGTGACAATGAACAGTTCTTC

J: TRBJ1-5
D: -
size: -
V: TRBV11-3
CDR3: CASTLGTVSGNRPQHF
DNA: TGTGCCAGTACCTTAGGGACCGTGAGTGGCAATCGGCCCCAGCATTTT

J: TRBJ2-7
D: -
size: once
V: TRBV6-6
CDR3: CVSRPRTQAREKYF
DNA: TGTGTCAGCAGACCTAGGACCCAGGCCCGGGAGAAGTACTTT

J: TRBJ2-6
D: -
size: -
V: TRBV12-3/TRBV12-4
CDR3: CASSLSSHSGANILTF
DNA: TGTGCCAGCAGTTTATCTTCTCACTCTGGGGCCAACATCCTGACTTTC

J: TRBJ1-2
D: -
size: -
V: TRBV11-2
CDR3: CARRLEGYYGYTF
DNA: TGTGCCAGACGCTTAGAGGGGTACTATGGCTACACCTTC

J: TRBJ2-1
D: TRBD1
size: -
V: TRBV29-1
CDR3: CSVLPGQGADEQIF
DNA: TGCAGCGTATTGCCGGGACAGGGGGCGGATGAGCAGATCTTC

J: TRBJ2-4
D: -
size: once
V: TRBV6-5
CDR3: CASSYPFWGDKNIQYF
DNA: TGTGCCAGCAGTTACCCGTTTTGGGGGGACAAAAACATTCAGTACTTC

J: TRBJ2-1
D: -
size: many
V: TRBV28
CDR3: CASSSRDFAYNEQFF
DNA: TGTGCCAGCAGTTCCCGGGACTTCGCCTACAATGAGCAGTTCTTC

J: TRBJ2-3
D: -
size: -
V: TRBV4-1
CDR3: CANSPGGRSNQPQYF
DNA: TGCGCCAATAGCCCCGGGGGCAGAAGCAATCAGCCCCAGTATTTT

J: TRBJ2-3
D: -
size: -
V: TRBV5-6
CDR3: CASSAASRYTDTQYF
DNA: TGTGCCAGCAGCGCCGCTAGCAGGTATACAGATACGCAGTATTTT

J: TRBJ2-5
D: TRBD1
size: -
V: TRBV7-9
CDR3: CANSTGEETQYF
DNA: TGTGCCAACAGCACAGGGGAAGAGACCCAATACTTC

J: TRBJ2-7
D: TRBD1
size: -
V: TRBV28
CDR3: CASNSHRQGYSYEQYF
DNA: TGTGCCAGCAACTCCCACCGACAGGGTTACTCCTACGAGCAGTACTTC

J: TRBJ2-1
D: TRBD2
size: -
V: TRBV14
CDR3: CANSPPGLAGEYEQFF
DNA: TGTGCCAACAGCCCTCCGGGACTAGCGGGAGAATATGAACAGTTCTTC